This T cell receptor (beta chain) was recovered during a study of cytomegalovirus exposure and HLA in healthy donors. Study outcomes and limitations: Accurate predictions that matched the HLA-A and HLA-B alleles of most subjects were reportedly made from TCR beta sequences.

Concerning this clone: Its specificity is not known.

Donors likely had unrecorded immune exposures despite being nominally healthy when sampled. The primer mix had 60 Vbeta and 13 Jbeta primers. Sequenced by immunoSEQ multiplex PCR; TCRdb stores in-frame clones only, minus some. This sample has some 130,000 clones, with less than 85% found just once. The CDR3 has 17 residues. Germline CDR1 reads SGHRS; CDR2 reads YFSETQ. The V and J ends lost 0 bases and 1 base, in that order; junction bases with no gene match: 6. The material sequenced was PBMCs. The receptor comes from a male donor in good health and CMV-seronegative. V is TRBV5-1 and J is TRBJ2-3; 9 bases match TRBD1. CDR3 loop: CASSLASGQGGTDTQYF. The CDR3 DNA is TGCGCCAGCAGCTTGGCCTCGGGACAGGGAGGCACAGATACGCAGTATTTT.